These T cell receptor beta chains were read from a single sample in a study of shared clonotypes between healthy human individuals. Clones were read by immunoSEQ multiplex PCR, and TCRdb kept only the in-frame ones, dropping some. The profile shows some 1.4 million clones, 96% of them singletons. Input material: naive CD4+ T cells sorted from blood. The source of these receptors is a man younger than 40 in good health. Both conserved end residues are part of each CDR3. The D gene is left open where the match is weak. Not every row has a clone size; where given, it reads once, few, many or a size class.

v_call	clone_size	d_call	j_call	cdr3_aa	cdr3_nt
TRBV27	once	NA	TRBJ2-2	CASRFRDGELFF	TGTGCCAGCAGGTTCCGCGACGGGGAGCTGTTTTTT
TRBV18	NA	NA	TRBJ2-3	CASSLAGTNTQYF	TGTGCCAGCTCACTCGCGGGGACCAATACGCAGTATTTT
TRBV4-3	NA	NA	TRBJ1-1	CASSLNDGTEAFF	TGCGCCAGCAGTCTTAACGATGGCACTGAAGCTTTCTTT
TRBV28	NA	NA	TRBJ2-7	CASSSPQGMYEQYF	TGTGCCAGCAGTTCGCCCCAGGGAATGTACGAGCAGTACTTC
TRBV6-7	NA	NA	TRBJ1-5	CASRDGRLLGPQHF	TGTGCCAGCAGGGACGGGCGTCTCCTTGGGCCCCAGCATTTT
TRBV18	NA	TRBD1	TRBJ2-7	CASSPSPRRDSLGEQYF	TGTGCCAGCTCACCATCCCCCCGCCGGGACAGTCTTGGCGAGCAGTACTTC
TRBV10-3	once	TRBD1	TRBJ1-2	CAISGKGTGQSSNYGYTF	TGTGCCATCAGTGGAAAGGGGACAGGGCAAAGCTCTAACTATGGCTACACCTTC
TRBV5-5	NA	NA	TRBJ2-2	CASSFTGANTGELFF	TGTGCCAGCAGCTTTACAGGCGCGAACACCGGGGAGCTGTTTTTT
TRBV7-6	NA	TRBD2	TRBJ2-5	CASSFFQEIRGGVQYF	TGTGCCAGCAGCTTTTTTCAAGAAATCCGCGGGGGGGTCCAGTACTTC
TRBV11-2	NA	TRBD2	TRBJ2-3	CASSLSPVGGVTDTQYF	TGTGCCAGCAGCTTAAGCCCGGTGGGAGGGGTGACAGATACGCAGTATTTT
TRBV5-1	NA	NA	TRBJ2-7	CASSDPRQALGEQYF	TGCGCCAGCAGCGACCCGCGACAGGCACTCGGGGAGCAGTACTTC
TRBV2	NA	TRBD1	TRBJ2-7	CASTSDRGQQYF	TGTGCCAGCACCTCGGACAGGGGCCAGCAGTACTTC
TRBV5-1	NA	TRBD1	TRBJ1-1	CASSETGFNTEAFF	TGCGCCAGCAGCGAGACAGGGTTTAACACTGAAGCTTTCTTT
TRBV9	NA	TRBD1	TRBJ2-7	CASSVSGQVFVEQYF	TGTGCCAGCAGCGTGTCGGGACAGGTTTTTGTGGAGCAGTACTTC